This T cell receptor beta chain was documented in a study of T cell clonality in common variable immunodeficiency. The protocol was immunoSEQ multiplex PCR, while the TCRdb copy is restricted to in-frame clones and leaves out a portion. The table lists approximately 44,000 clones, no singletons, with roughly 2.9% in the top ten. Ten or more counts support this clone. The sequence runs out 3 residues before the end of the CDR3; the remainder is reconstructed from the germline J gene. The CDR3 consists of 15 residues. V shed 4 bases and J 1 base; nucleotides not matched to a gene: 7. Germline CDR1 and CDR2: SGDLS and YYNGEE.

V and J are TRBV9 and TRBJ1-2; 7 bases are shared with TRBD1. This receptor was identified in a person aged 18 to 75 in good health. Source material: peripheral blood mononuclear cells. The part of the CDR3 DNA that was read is TGTGCCAGCAGCCCCCGGGACAGCTTTAACTATGGC. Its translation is CASSPRDSFNYG. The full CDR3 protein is CASSPRDSFNYGYTF.